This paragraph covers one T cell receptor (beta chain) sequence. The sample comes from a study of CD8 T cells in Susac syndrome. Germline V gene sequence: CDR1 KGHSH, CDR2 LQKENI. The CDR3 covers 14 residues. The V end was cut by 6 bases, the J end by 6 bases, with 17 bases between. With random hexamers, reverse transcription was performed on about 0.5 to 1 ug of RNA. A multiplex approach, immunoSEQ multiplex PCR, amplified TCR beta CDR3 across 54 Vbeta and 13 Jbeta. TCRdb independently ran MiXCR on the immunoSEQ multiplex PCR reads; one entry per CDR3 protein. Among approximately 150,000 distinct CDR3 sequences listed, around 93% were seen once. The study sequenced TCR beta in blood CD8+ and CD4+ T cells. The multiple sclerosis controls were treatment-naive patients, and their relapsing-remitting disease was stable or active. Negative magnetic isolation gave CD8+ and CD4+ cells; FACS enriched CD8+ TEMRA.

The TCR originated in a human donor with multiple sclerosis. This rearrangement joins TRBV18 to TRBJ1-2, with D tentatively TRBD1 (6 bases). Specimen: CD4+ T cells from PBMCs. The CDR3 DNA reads TGTGCCAGCTCTCCTAATCAGGGGCAGCATGGCTACACCTTC. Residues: CASSPNQGQHGYTF.